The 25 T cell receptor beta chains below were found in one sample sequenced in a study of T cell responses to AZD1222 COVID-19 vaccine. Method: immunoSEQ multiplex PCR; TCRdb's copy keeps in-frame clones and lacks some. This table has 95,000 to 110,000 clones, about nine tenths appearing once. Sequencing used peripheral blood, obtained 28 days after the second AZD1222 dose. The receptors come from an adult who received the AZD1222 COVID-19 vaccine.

CDR3 in DNA: TGTGCCAGCAGCTTAGGACTAGCGGGAGTCAAGGAGCAGTACTTC. As protein: CASSLGLAGVKEQYF. The chain joins TRBV7-2 to TRBJ2-7, with 12 bases lining up with TRBD2. Looked up from germline, CDR1 is SGHTA and CDR2 is FQGNSA. After removal of 1 base from V and 7 bases from J, the junction contained 5 bases not matched to a gene. The CDR3 contains 15 residues.

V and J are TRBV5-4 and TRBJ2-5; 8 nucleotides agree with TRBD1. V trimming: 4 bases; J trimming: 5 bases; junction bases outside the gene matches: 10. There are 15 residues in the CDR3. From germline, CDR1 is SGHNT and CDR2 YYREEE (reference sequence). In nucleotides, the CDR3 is TGTGCCAGCAGCGAAGGACAGGGCAAGGGGGAGACCCAGTACTTC. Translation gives CASSEGQGKGETQYF.

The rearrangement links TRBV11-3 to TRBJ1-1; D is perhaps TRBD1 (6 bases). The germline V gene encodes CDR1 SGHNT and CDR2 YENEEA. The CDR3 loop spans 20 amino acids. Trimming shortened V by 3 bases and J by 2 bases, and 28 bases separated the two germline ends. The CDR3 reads CASSFFLTYREWLFNTEAFF. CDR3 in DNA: TGTGCCAGCAGCTTCTTTCTGACCTACAGGGAATGGTTGTTTAACACTGAAGCTTTCTTT.

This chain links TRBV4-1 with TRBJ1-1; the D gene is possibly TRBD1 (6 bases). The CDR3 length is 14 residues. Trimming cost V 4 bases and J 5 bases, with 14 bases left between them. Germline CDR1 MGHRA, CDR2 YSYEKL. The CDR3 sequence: CASSLTDSRTEAFF. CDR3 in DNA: TGCGCCAGCAGCCTAACGGACAGTCGGACTGAAGCTTTCTTT.

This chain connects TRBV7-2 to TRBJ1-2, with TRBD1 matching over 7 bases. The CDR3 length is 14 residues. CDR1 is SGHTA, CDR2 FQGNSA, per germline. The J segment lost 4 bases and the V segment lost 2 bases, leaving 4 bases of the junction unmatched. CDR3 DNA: TGTGCCAGCAGCTTAAGACAGGGAGTCTATGGCTACACCTTC. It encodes CASSLRQGVYGYTF.

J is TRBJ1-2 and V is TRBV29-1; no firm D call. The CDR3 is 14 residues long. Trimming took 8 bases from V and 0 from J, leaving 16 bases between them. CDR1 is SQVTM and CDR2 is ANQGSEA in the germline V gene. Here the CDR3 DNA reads TGCAGCTATGGGAACAAACGAACTAACTATGGCTACACCTTC. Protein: CSYGNKRTNYGYTF.

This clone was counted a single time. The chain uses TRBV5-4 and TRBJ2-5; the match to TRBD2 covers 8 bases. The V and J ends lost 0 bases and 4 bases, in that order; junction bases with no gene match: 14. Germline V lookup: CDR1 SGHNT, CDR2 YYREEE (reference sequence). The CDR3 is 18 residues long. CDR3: CASSLAWGSGTGGETQYF. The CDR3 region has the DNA TGTGCCAGCAGCTTGGCCTGGGGTAGCGGGACCGGGGGAGAGACCCAGTACTTC.

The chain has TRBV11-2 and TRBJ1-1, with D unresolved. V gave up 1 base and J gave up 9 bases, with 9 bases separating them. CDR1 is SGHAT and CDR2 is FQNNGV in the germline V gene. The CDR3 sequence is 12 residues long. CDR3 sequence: CASSLGDLKAFF. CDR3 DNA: TGTGCCAGCAGCTTAGGAGACTTAAAAGCTTTCTTT.

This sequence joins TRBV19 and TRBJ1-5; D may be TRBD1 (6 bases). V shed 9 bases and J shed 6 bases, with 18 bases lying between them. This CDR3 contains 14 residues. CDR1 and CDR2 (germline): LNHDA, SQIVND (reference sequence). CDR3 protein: CASTLGRGGQPQHF. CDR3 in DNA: TGTGCCAGCACTTTAGGCAGGGGAGGTCAGCCCCAGCATTTT.

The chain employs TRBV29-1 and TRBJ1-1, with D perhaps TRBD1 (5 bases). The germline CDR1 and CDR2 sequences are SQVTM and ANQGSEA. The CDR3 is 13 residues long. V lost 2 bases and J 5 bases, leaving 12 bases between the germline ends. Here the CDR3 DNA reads TGCAGCGTTGAAATCAGGGTAGAAACTGAAGCTTTCTTT. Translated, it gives CSVEIRVETEAFF.

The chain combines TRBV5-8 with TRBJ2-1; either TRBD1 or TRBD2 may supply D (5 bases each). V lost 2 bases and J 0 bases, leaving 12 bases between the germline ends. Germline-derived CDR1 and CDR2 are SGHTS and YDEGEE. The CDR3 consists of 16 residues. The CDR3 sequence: CASSFQSGHSYNEQFF. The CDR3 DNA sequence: TGTGCCAGCAGCTTCCAAAGCGGACACTCCTACAATGAGCAGTTCTTC.

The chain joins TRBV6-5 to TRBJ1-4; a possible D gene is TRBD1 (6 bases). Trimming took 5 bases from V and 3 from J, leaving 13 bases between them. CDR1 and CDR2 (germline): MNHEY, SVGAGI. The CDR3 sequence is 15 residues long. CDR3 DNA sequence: TGTGCCAGCAGTAGCGACAGGCGGGCTAATGAAAAACTGTTTTTT. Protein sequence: CASSSDRRANEKLFF.

The DNA for the CDR3 is TGTGCCAGTAGTATAGGCCAGGGCCCTGGCTACACCTTC. Protein: CASSIGQGPGYTF. The rearrangement uses TRBV19 and TRBJ1-2; D may be TRBD1 (5 bases). Trimming stripped 1 base from V and 7 bases from J, with 10 bases between. CDR3 length equals 13 residues. The germline V gene has CDR1 LNHDA and CDR2 SQIVND (reference sequence). Using reference TRBV19 and TRBJ1-2 for the parts outside the CDR3, the full variable domain is DGGITQSPKYLFRKEGQNVTLSCEQNLNHDAMYWYRQDPGQGLRLIYYSQIVNDFQKGDIAEGYSVSREKKESFPLTVTSAQKNPTAFYLCASSIGQGPGYTFGSGTRLTVV.

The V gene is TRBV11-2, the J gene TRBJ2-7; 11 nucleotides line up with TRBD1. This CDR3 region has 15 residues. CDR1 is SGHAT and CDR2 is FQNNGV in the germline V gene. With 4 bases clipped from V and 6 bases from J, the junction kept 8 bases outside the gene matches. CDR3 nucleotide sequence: TGTGCCAGCAGCTCCACCGGGACAGGGGGTACCGAGCAGTACTTC. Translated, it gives CASSSTGTGGTEQYF.

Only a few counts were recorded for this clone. The CDR3 is CASSLTGGPQPQHF. In DNA form, the CDR3 reads TGCGCCAGCAGCTTGACAGGGGGGCCTCAGCCCCAGCATTTT. V usage is TRBV5-1 and J usage is TRBJ1-5; 8 bases align to TRBD1. Looked up from germline, CDR1 is SGHRS and CDR2 is YFSETQ. This CDR3 has 14 amino acids. With 1 base clipped from V and 6 bases from J, the junction kept 3 bases outside the gene matches.

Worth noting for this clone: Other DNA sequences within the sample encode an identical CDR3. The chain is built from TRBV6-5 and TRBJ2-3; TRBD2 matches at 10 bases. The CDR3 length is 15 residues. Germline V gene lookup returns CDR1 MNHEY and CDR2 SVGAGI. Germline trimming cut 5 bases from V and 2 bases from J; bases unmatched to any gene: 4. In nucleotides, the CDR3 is TGTGCCAGCAGTCCCCTAGCGGGGGACACAGATACGCAGTATTTT. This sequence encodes CASSPLAGDTDTQYF.

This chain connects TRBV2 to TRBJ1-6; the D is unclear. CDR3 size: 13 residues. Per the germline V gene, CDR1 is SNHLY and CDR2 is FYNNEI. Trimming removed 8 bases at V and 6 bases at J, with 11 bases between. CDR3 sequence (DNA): TGTGCCAGCTACCGGGCCCTTAATTCACCCCTCCACTTT. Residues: CASYRALNSPLHF.

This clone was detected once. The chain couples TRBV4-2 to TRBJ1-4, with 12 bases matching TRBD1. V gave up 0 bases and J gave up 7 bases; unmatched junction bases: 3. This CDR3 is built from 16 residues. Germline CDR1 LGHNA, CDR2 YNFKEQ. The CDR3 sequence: CASSQDPGQGAEKLFF. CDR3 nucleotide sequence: TGTGCCAGCAGCCAAGATCCGGGACAGGGGGCTGAAAAACTGTTTTTT.

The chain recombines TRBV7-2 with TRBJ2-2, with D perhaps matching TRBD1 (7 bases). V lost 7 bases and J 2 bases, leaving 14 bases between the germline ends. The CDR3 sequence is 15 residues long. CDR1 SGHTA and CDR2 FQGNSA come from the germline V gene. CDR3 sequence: CASNGGQRNTGELFF. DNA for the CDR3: TGTGCCAGCAACGGGGGACAGCGAAACACCGGGGAGCTGTTTTTT.

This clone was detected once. CDR3 sequence: CASAEAGYTGELFF. Written as DNA, the CDR3 is TGCGCCAGCGCCGAGGCGGGGTATACCGGGGAGCTGTTTTTT. This chain joins TRBV4-3 and TRBJ2-2; weak D call: TRBD2 (6 bases). The CDR3 is 14 residues long. V lost 8 bases and J lost 5, with 15 bases in between. Germline CDR1 reads LGHNA; CDR2 reads YSLEER.

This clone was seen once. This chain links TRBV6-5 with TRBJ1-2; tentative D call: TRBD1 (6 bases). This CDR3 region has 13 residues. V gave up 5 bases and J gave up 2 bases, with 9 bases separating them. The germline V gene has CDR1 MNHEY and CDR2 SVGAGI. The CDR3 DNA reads TGTGCCAGCAGTCTCGGGACAAACTATGGCTACACCTTC. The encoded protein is CASSLGTNYGYTF.

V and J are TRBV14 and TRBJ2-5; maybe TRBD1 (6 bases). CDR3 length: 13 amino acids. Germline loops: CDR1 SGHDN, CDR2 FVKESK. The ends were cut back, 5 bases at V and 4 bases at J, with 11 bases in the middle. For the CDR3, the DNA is TGTGCCAGCAGCTCATACAGGGTAGAGACCCAGTACTTC. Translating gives CASSSYRVETQYF.

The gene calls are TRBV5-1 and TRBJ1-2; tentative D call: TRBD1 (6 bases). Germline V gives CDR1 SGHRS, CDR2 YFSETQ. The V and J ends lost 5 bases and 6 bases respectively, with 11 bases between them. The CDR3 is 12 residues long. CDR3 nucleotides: TGCGCCAGCAGGGCAGGGGACGATGGCTACACCTTC. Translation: CASRAGDDGYTF.

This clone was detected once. Written as DNA, the CDR3 is TGTGCCAGCAGCTTGAAGCAGCTTAGCTCCTATAATTCACCCCTCCACTTT. This codes for CASSLKQLSSYNSPLHF. The chain combines TRBV5-4 with TRBJ1-6, with no clear D. Trimming cost V 1 base and J 0 bases, with 11 bases left between them. Germline values: CDR1 SGHNT, CDR2 YYREEE (reference sequence). This CDR3 contains 17 residues.

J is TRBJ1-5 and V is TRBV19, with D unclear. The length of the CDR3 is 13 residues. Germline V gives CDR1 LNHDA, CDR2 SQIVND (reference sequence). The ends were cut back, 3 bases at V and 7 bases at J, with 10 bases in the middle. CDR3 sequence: CASSMIVSQPQHF. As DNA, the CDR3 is TGTGCCAGTAGTATGATAGTCTCCCAGCCCCAGCATTTT. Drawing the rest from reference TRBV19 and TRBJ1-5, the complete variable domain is DGGITQSPKYLFRKEGQNVTLSCEQNLNHDAMYWYRQDPGQGLRLIYYSQIVNDFQKGDIAEGYSVSREKKESFPLTVTSAQKNPTAFYLCASSMIVSQPQHFGDGTRLSIL.